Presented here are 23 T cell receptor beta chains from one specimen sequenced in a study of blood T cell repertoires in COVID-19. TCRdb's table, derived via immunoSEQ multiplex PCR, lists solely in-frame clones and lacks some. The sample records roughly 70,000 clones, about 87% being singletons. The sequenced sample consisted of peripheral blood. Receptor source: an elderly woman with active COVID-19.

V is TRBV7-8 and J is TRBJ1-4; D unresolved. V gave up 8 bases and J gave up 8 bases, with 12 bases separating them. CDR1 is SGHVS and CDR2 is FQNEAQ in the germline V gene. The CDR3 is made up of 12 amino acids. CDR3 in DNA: TGTGCCAGCGGGAGGGTGCGGGAAAAACTGTTTTTT. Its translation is CASGRVREKLFF.

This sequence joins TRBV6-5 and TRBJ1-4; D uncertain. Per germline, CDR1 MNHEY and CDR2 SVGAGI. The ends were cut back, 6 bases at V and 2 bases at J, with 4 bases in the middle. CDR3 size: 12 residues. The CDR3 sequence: CASRRTNEKLFF. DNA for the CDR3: TGTGCCAGCAGGAGGACTAATGAAAAACTGTTTTTT.

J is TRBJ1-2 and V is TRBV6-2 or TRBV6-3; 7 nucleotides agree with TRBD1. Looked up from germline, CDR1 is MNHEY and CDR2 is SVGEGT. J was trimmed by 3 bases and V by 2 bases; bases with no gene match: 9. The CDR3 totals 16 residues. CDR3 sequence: CASSYQTRGRDYGYTF. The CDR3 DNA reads TGTGCCAGCAGTTACCAGACGAGGGGGCGCGACTATGGCTACACCTTC.

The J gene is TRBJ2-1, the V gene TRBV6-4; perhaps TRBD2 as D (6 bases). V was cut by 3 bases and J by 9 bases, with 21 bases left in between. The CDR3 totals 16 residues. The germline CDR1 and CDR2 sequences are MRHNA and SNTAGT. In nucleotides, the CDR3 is TGTGCCAGCAGTGATCCGGTGCTCGGGAGAGGCGTTGAGCAGTTCTTC. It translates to CASSDPVLGRGVEQFF.

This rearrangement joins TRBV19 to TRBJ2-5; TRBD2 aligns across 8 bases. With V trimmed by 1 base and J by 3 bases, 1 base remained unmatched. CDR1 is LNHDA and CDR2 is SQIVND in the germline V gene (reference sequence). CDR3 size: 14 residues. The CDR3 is CASSIAAGEETQYF. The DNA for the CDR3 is TGTGCCAGTAGTATAGCAGCGGGGGAAGAGACCCAGTACTTC. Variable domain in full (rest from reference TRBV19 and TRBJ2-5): DGGITQSPKYLFRKEGQNVTLSCEQNLNHDAMYWYRQDPGQGLRLIYYSQIVNDFQKGDIAEGYSVSREKKESFPLTVTSAQKNPTAFYLCASSIAAGEETQYFGPGTRLLVL.

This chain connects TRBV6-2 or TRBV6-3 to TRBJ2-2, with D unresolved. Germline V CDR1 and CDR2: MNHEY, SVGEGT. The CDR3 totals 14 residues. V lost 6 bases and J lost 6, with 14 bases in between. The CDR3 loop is CASSLQSLSGELFF. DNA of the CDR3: TGTGCCAGCAGCCTCCAGTCCTTGTCCGGGGAGCTGTTTTTT.

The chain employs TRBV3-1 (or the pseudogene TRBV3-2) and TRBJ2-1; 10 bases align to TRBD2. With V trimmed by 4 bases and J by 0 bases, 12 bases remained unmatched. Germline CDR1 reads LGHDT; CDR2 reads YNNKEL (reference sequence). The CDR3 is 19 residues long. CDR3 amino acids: CASSPPGLASAFSYNEQFF. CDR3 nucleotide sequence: TGTGCCAGCAGCCCACCGGGACTAGCGTCCGCCTTCTCCTACAATGAGCAGTTCTTC.

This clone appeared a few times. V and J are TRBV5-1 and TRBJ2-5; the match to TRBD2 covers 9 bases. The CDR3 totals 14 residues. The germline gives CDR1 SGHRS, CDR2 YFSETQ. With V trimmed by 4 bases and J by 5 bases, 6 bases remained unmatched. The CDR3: CASSRSGSEETQYF. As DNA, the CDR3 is TGCGCCAGCAGCCGTAGCGGGAGTGAGGAGACCCAGTACTTC. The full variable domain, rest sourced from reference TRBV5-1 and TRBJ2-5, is KAGVTQTPRYLIKTRGQQVTLSCSPISGHRSVSWYQQTPGQGLQFLFEYFSETQRNKGNFPGRFSGRQFSNSRSEMNVSTLELGDSALYLCASSRSGSEETQYFGPGTRLLVL.

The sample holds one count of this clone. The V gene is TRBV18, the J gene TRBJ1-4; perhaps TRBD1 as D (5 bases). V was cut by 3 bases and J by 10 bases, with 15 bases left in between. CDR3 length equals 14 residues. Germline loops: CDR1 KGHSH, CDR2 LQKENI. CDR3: CASSPGAVGRKLFF. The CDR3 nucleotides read TGTGCCAGCTCACCTGGGGCAGTGGGCAGAAAACTGTTTTTT. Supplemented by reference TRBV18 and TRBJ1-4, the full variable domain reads NAGVMQNPRHLVRRRGQEARLRCSPMKGHSHVYWYRQLPEEGLKFMVYLQKENIIDESGMPKERFSAEFPKEGPSILRIQQVVRGDSAAYFCASSPGAVGRKLFFGSGTQLSVL.

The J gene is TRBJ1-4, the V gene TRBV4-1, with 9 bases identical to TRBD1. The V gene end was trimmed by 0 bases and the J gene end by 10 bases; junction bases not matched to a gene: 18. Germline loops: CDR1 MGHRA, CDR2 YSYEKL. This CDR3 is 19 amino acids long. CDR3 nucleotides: TGCGCCAGCAGCCAAGACTGGGGGGGACAGGGTAAATTGATAGGAAAACTGTTTTTT. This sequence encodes CASSQDWGGQGKLIGKLFF.

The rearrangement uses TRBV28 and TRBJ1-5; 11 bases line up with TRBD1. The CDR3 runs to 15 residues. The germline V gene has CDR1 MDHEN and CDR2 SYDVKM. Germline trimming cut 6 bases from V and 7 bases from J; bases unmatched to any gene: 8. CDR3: CASSPGTGGWQPQHF. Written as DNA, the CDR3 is TGTGCCAGCAGCCCCGGGACAGGGGGTTGGCAGCCCCAGCATTTT.

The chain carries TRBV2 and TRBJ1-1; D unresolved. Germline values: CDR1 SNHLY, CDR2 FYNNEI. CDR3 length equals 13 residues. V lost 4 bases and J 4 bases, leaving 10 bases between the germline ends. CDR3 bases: TGTGCCAGCAGTGGCGGCAGCTCCACTGAAGCTTTCTTT. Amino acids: CASSGGSSTEAFF.

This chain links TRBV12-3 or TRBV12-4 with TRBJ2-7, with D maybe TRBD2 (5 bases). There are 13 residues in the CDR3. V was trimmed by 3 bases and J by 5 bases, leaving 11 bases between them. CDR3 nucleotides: TGTGCCAGCAGTTTTAGCGCCGGCCACGAGCAGTACTTC. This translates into CASSFSAGHEQYF.

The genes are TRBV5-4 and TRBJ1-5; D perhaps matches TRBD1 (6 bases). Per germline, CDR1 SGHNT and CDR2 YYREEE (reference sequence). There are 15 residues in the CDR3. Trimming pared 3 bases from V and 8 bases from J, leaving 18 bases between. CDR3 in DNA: TGTGCCAGCAGCTCCCTCGACAGGCCCTGGGAGCCCCAGCATTTT. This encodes CASSSLDRPWEPQHF.

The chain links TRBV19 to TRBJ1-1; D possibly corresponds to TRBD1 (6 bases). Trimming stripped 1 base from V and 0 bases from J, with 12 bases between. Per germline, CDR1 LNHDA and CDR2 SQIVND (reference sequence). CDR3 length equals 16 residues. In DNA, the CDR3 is TGTGCCAGTAGTATAGTGGGCAGGGACATGAACACTGAAGCTTTCTTT. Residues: CASSIVGRDMNTEAFF. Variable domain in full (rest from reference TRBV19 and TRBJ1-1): DGGITQSPKYLFRKEGQNVTLSCEQNLNHDAMYWYRQDPGQGLRLIYYSQIVNDFQKGDIAEGYSVSREKKESFPLTVTSAQKNPTAFYLCASSIVGRDMNTEAFFGQGTRLTVV.

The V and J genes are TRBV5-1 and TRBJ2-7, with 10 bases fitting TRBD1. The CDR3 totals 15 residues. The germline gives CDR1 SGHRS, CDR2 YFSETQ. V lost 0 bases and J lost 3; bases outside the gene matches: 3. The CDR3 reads CASSLGGQGYYEQYF. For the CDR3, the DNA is TGCGCCAGCAGCTTGGGGGGACAGGGGTACTACGAGCAGTACTTC.

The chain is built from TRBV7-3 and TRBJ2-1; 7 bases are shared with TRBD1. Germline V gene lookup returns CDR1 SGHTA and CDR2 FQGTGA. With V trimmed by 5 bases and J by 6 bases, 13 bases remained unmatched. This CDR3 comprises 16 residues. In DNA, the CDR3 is TGTGCCAGCAGCCCCAACAGGGGCCGTTACCTCAATGAGCAGTTCTTC. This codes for CASSPNRGRYLNEQFF.

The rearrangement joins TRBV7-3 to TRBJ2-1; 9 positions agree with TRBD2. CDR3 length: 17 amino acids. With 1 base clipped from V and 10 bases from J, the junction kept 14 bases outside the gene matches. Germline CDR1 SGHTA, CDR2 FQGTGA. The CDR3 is CASSLMPALAGAAEQFF. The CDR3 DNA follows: TGTGCCAGCAGCTTAATGCCCGCACTAGCGGGTGCAGCCGAGCAGTTCTTC.

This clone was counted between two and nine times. In nucleotides, the CDR3 is TGTGCCAGCAGCCCCACGGCAGGGGTGGTCGCCTACGAGCAGTACTTC. Its protein is CASSPTAGVVAYEQYF. The chain couples TRBV21-1 to TRBJ2-7; the table's TRBD1 call for D was not verified on the DNA. TRBV21-1 is deemed a pseudogene. The CDR3 covers 16 residues.

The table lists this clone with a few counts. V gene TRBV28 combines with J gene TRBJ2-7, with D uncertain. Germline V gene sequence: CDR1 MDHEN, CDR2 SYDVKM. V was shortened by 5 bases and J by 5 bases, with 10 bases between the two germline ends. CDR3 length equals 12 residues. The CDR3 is CASSALADEQYF. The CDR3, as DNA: TGTGCCAGCAGTGCCCTCGCGGACGAGCAGTACTTC.

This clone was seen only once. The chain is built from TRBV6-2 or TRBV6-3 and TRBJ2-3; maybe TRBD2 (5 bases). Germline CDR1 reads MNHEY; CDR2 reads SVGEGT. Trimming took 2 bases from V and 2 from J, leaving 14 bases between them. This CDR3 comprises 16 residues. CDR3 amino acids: CASSYDRTANTDTQYF. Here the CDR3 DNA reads TGTGCCAGCAGTTACGATCGGACTGCTAACACAGATACGCAGTATTTT.

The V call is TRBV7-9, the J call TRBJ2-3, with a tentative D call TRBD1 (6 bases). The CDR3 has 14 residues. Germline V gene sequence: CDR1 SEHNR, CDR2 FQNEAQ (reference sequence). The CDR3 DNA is TGTGCGTCAGCTTTTAGGACAGCATCAGATACGCAGTATTTT. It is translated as CASAFRTASDTQYF. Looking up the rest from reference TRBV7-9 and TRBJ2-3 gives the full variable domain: DTGVSQNPRHKITKRGQNVTFRCDPISEHNRLYWYRQTLGQGPEFLTYFQNEAQLEKSRLLSDRFSAERPKGSFSTLEIQRTEQGDSAMYLCASAFRTASDTQYFGPGTRLTVL.

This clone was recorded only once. The CDR3 region has the DNA TGTGCCAGCTCCCCCATCTCTCGGGGGAGCAATCAGCCCCAGCATTTT. It codes for CASSPISRGSNQPQHF. This chain links TRBV18 with TRBJ1-5; the D gene is possibly TRBD1 (5 bases). V lost 6 bases to trimming and J lost 1 base, with 16 bases between them. The CDR3 covers 16 residues. Germline assignment: CDR1 KGHSH and CDR2 LQKENI.